The 16 T cell receptor beta chains below were found in one sample sequenced in a study of cytomegalovirus exposure and HLA in healthy donors. PCR primers comprised 60 Vbeta and 13 Jbeta primers. Sequencing used immunoSEQ multiplex PCR; TCRdb keeps in-frame clones, though not all of them. Recorded for this sample: tens of thousands of clones. Input material: PBMCs. These TCRs come from a woman in her 40s in good health and CMV-seropositive.

The chain is built from TRBV6-1 and TRBJ2-6; D gene uncertain. Germline V gene lookup returns CDR1 MNHNS and CDR2 SASEGT. The CDR3 is made up of 17 amino acids. V lost 4 bases and J lost 0, with 13 bases in between. CDR3 DNA sequence: TGTGCCAGCAGTGCGAGGCCGAAGTACTCTGGGGCCAACGTCCTGACTTTC. Translated: CASSARPKYSGANVLTF.

The gene calls are TRBV5-1 and TRBJ1-2, with a weak D call TRBD1 (5 bases). V lost 2 bases to trimming and J lost 5 bases, with 10 bases between them. This CDR3 has 13 residues. The V gene's germline CDR1 is SGHRS and CDR2 YFSETQ. The CDR3, as DNA: TGCGCCAGCAGCTTTGGAGGGGAATATGGCTACACCTTC. Protein: CASSFGGEYGYTF.

The chain links TRBV15 to TRBJ1-1, with 8 nucleotides matching TRBD1. The CDR3 runs to 15 residues. Germline lookup yields CDR1 LNHNV and CDR2 YYDKDF (reference sequence). The ends lost 2 bases at V and 7 bases at J; junction bases unmatched: 9. For the CDR3, the DNA is TGTGCCACCAGCAGACGGACAGGGATTATCAGTGAAGCTTTCTTT. Its translation is CATSRRTGIISEAFF.

This chain links TRBV11-2 with TRBJ1-6; D not resolved. Germline V gives CDR1 SGHAT, CDR2 FQNNGV. This CDR3 has 16 amino acids. V was pared by 0 bases and J by 9 bases, with 15 bases between. The DNA for the CDR3 is TGTGCCAGCAGCTTAGATCTTTTTCCAACAGCTTCACCCCTCCACTTT. This translates into CASSLDLFPTASPLHF.

The chain combines TRBV18 with TRBJ1-1, with unresolved D. The CDR3 has 14 amino acids. CDR1 is KGHSH, CDR2 LQKENI, per germline. V was pared by 0 bases and J by 5 bases, with 10 bases between. Here the CDR3 DNA reads TGTGCCAGCTCACCACCATTTACGGTGACTGAAGCTTTCTTT. The encoded protein is CASSPPFTVTEAFF.

This chain joins TRBV7-2 and TRBJ2-5, with a tentative D call TRBD2 (6 bases). CDR3 length: 14 residues. The germline V gene has CDR1 SGHTA and CDR2 FQGNSA. Trimming shortened V by 1 base and J by 6 bases, and 12 bases separated the two germline ends. The CDR3 nucleotides are TGTGCCAGCAGCTTAGACGGGAGTTTGAAGACCCAGTACTTC. Protein product: CASSLDGSLKTQYF.

To note about this clone: Other DNA sequences in the sample encode the same CDR3. This chain connects TRBV5-1 to TRBJ1-1; D might be TRBD1 (5 bases). V lost 4 bases and J lost 0, with 16 bases in between. The CDR3 totals 16 residues. Germline V gene sequence: CDR1 SGHRS, CDR2 YFSETQ. The CDR3 DNA reads TGCGCCAGCAGCCTGCAGCCCGGGGGAGTGAACACTGAAGCTTTCTTT. It encodes CASSLQPGGVNTEAFF.

V gene TRBV21-1 combines with J gene TRBJ1-5. TRBV21-1 corresponds to a pseudogene. The CDR3 consists of 17 residues. CDR3 sequence (DNA): TGTGCCAGCAGCTCTCGAACGCCCATGGGAGTCCTTCAGCCCCAGCATTTT. Protein: CASSSRTPMGVLQPQHF.

The CDR3 bases are TGTGCCAGCAGCTTAAAGATAGATAACTATGGCTACACCTTC. Translating it yields CASSLKIDNYGYTF. The J gene is TRBJ1-2, the V gene TRBV11-2; D is undetermined. V shed 2 bases and J shed 1 base, with 8 bases lying between them. CDR3 length equals 14 residues. The V gene's germline CDR1 is SGHAT and CDR2 FQNNGV.

This clone is identified as medium-sized from frequency. This sequence joins TRBV10-3 and TRBJ1-3, with D uncertain. This CDR3 has 13 amino acids. Germline loops: CDR1 ENHRY, CDR2 SYGVKD. V dropped 3 bases and J dropped 0 bases, with 3 bases sitting between them. CDR3: CAISDSSGNTIYF. The CDR3, as DNA: TGTGCCATCAGTGACAGCTCTGGAAACACCATATATTTT.

V gene TRBV19 combines with J gene TRBJ2-7; D remains unclear. V lost 4 bases to trimming and J lost 2 bases, with 12 bases between them. CDR3 length equals 14 residues. In germline, CDR1 is LNHDA, CDR2 SQIVND (reference sequence). The CDR3: CASSTTADTYEQYF. The DNA of the CDR3 is TGTGCCAGTAGTACGACGGCAGACACCTACGAGCAGTACTTC.

The CDR3 nucleotides are TGTGCCAGCAGCGTAAGAGCGGGGGGCTCCTACAATGAGCAGTTCTTC. Translation: CASSVRAGGSYNEQFF. This rearrangement joins TRBV9 to TRBJ2-1, with TRBD2 identical over 9 bases. The CDR3 consists of 16 residues. From germline, CDR1 is SGDLS and CDR2 YYNGEE. J lost 0 bases, V lost 1 base, and 2 bases had no gene match.

The V and J genes are TRBV6-1 and TRBJ1-1, with TRBD1 identical over 7 bases. The germline V gene encodes CDR1 MNHNS and CDR2 SASEGT. This CDR3 is built from 15 residues. J was trimmed by 3 bases and V by 8 bases; bases with no gene match: 12. CDR3 in DNA: TGTGCCAGCCCCCAGACAGGGTCGGGTTACACTGAAGCTTTCTTT. Its protein product is CASPQTGSGYTEAFF.

The J gene is TRBJ2-1, the V gene TRBV5-1; TRBD1 matches at 8 bases. Germline V lookup: CDR1 SGHRS, CDR2 YFSETQ. CDR3 size: 14 residues. Unmatched junction bases numbered 8, after V lost 4 bases and J lost 8 bases. In DNA form, the CDR3 reads TGCGCCAGCAGCGCCCTGGACAGGGACGATGAGCAGTTCTTC. Protein: CASSALDRDDEQFF.

The V gene is TRBV5-1, the J gene TRBJ2-5; TRBD2 matches at 12 bases. J lost 5 bases, V lost 4 bases, and 3 bases had no gene match. This CDR3 is built from 14 residues. Germline V gives CDR1 SGHRS, CDR2 YFSETQ. The DNA of the CDR3 is TGCGCCAGCAGCAGAGGACTAGCGGGGGAGACCCAGTACTTC. It codes for CASSRGLAGETQYF.

The V and J genes are TRBV5-1 and TRBJ2-2; 8 positions agree with TRBD2. The CDR3 is 15 amino acids. Germline V CDR1 and CDR2: SGHRS, YFSETQ. Trimming at V came to 4 bases and at J to 5 bases, leaving 7 bases not matched to a gene. The CDR3 DNA is TGCGCCAGCAGCAGCGGGACTAGGGGTACCGGGGAGCTGTTTTTT. This sequence encodes CASSSGTRGTGELFF.